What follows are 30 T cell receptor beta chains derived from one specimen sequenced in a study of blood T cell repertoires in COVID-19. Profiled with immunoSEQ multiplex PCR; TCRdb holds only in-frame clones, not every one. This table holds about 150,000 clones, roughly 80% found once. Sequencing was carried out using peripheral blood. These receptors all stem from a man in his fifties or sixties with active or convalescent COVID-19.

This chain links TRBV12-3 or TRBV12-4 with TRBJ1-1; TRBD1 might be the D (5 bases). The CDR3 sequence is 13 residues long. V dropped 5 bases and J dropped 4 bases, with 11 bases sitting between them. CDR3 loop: CASSTRVSTEAFF. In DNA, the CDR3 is TGTGCCAGCAGTACCAGGGTGAGCACTGAAGCTTTCTTT.

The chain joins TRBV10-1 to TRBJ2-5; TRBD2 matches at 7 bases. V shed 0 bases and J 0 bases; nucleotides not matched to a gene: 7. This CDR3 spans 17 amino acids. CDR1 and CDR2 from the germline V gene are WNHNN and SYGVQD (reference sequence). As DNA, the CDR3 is TGCGCCAGCAGTGAGTCGACTCGGCTAGCGGACCAAGAGACCCAGTACTTC. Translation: CASSESTRLADQETQYF.

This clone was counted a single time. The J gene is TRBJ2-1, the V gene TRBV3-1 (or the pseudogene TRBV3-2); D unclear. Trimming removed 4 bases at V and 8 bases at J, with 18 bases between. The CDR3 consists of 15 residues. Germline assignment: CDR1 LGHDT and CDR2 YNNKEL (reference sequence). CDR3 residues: CASSPSGSLRDEQFF. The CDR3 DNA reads TGTGCCAGCAGCCCCTCGGGTTCGCTGCGAGATGAGCAGTTCTTC.

CDR3 in DNA: TGTGCCAGCAGTTTGTACTCCGGGACAGCCCCCTCTGGGGCCAACGTCCTGACTTTC. It specifies CASSLYSGTAPSGANVLTF. The chain employs TRBV28 and TRBJ2-6; TRBD1 aligns across 7 bases. The V gene end was trimmed by 3 bases and the J gene end by 0 bases; junction bases not matched to a gene: 11. The CDR3 covers 19 residues. Germline V gene sequence: CDR1 MDHEN, CDR2 SYDVKM.

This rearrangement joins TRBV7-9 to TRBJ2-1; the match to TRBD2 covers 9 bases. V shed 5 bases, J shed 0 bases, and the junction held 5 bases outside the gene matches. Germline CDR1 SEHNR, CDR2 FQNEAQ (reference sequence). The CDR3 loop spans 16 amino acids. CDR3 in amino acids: CASSATSGFSYNEQFF. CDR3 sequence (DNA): TGTGCCAGCAGCGCAACTAGCGGGTTCTCCTACAATGAGCAGTTCTTC. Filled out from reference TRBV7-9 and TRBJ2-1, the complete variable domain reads DTGVSQNPRHKITKRGQNVTFRCDPISEHNRLYWYRQTLGQGPEFLTYFQNEAQLEKSRLLSDRFSAERPKGSFSTLEIQRTEQGDSAMYLCASSATSGFSYNEQFFGPGTRLTVL.

In DNA, the CDR3 is TGTGCCAGTAGTCTGACAGGGGAGGTAGAGACTGAAGCTTTCTTT. This encodes CASSLTGEVETEAFF. The chain has TRBV19 and TRBJ1-1; 8 positions agree with TRBD1. With 5 bases clipped from V and 5 bases from J, the junction kept 10 bases outside the gene matches. Per germline, CDR1 LNHDA and CDR2 SQIVND (reference sequence). The CDR3 runs to 15 residues.

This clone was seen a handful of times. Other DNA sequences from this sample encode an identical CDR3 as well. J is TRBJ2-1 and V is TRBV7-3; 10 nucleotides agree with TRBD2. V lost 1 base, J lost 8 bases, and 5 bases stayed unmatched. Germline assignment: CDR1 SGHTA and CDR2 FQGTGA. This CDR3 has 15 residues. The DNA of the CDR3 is TGTGCCAGCAGCTTAATGCCTAGCGGGAGCGATGAGCAGTTCTTC. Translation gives CASSLMPSGSDEQFF.

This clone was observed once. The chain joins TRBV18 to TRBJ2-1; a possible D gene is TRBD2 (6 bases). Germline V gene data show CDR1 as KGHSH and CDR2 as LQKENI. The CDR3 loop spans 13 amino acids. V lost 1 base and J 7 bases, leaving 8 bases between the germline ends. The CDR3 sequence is CASSPRRDNEQFF. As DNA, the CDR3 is TGTGCCAGCTCACCACGGCGGGATAATGAGCAGTTCTTC.

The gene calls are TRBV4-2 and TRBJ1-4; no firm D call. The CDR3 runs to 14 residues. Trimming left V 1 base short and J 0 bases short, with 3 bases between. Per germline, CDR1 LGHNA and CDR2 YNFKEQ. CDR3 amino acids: CASSQGATNEKLFF. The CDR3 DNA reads TGTGCCAGCAGCCAAGGAGCAACTAATGAAAAACTGTTTTTT.

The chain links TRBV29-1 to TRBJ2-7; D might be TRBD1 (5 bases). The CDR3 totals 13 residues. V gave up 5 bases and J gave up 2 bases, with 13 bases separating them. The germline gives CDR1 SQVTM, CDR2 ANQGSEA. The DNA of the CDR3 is TGCAGCGTTACCGATCAGGGCGCCTACGAGCAGTACTTC. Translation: CSVTDQGAYEQYF.

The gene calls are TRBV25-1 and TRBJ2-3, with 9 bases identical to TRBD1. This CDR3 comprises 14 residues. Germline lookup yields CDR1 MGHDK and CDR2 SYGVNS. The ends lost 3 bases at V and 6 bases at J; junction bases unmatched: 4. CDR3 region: CASSDTTGGDTQYF. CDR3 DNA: TGTGCCAGCAGTGATACGACAGGGGGGGATACGCAGTATTTT.

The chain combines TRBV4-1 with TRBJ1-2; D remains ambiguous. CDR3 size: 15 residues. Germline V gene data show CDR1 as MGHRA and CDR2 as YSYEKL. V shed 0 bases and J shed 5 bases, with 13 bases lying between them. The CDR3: CASSQDQAEGYGYTF. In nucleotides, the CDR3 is TGCGCCAGCAGCCAAGATCAGGCAGAGGGTTATGGCTACACCTTC.

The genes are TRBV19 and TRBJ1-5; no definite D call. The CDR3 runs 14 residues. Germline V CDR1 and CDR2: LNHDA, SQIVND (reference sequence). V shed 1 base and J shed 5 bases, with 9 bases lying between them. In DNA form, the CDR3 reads TGTGCCAGTAGTATAGTTGGCGGTGATCAGCCCCAGCATTTT. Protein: CASSIVGGDQPQHF.

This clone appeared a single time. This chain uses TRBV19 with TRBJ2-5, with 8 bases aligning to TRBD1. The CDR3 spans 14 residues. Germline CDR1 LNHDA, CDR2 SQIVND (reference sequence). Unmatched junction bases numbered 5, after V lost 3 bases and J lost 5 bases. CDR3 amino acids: CASSMQGAGETQYF. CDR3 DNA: TGTGCCAGTAGTATGCAGGGGGCGGGGGAGACCCAGTACTTC.

In DNA form, the CDR3 reads TGTGCCAGCGGGGGGACTAGCGGAAGCACAGATACGCAGTATTTT. Its protein product is CASGGTSGSTDTQYF. This chain uses TRBV2 with TRBJ2-3; 11 nucleotides match TRBD2. CDR1 and CDR2 (germline): SNHLY, FYNNEI. The V gene end was trimmed by 8 bases and the J gene end by 0 bases; junction bases not matched to a gene: 4. The CDR3 is 15 residues long.

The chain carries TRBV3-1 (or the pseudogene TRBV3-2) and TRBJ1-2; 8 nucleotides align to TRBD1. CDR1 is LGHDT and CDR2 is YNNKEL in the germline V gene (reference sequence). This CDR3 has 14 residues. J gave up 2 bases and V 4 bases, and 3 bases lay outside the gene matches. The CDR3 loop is CASSPRTGNYGYTF. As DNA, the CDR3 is TGTGCCAGCAGCCCCCGGACAGGGAACTATGGCTACACCTTC.

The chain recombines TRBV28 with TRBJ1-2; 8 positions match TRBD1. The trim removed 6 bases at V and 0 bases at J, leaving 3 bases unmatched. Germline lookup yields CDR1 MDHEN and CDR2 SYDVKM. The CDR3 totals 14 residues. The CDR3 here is CASRGTGTNYGYTF. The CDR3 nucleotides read TGTGCCAGCAGGGGGACAGGAACTAACTATGGCTACACCTTC.

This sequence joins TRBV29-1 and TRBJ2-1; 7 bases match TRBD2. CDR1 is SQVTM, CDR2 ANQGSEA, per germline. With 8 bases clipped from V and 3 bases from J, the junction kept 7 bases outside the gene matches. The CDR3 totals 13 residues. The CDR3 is CSTAASGYNEQFF. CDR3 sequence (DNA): TGCAGCACTGCAGCTAGCGGCTACAATGAGCAGTTCTTC.

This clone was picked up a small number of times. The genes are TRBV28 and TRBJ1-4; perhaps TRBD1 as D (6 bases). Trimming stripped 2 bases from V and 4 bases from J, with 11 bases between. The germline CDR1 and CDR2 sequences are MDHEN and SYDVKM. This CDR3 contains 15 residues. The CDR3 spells CASSLTGRLNEKLFF. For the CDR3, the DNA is TGTGCCAGCAGTTTAACAGGGCGCCTTAATGAAAAACTGTTTTTT.

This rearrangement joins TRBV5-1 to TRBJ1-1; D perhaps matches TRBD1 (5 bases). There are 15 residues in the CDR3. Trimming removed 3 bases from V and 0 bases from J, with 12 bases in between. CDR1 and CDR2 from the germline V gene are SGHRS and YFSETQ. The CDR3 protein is CASSSGLRLNTEAFF. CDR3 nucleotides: TGCGCCAGCAGCTCAGGGTTGCGACTGAACACTGAAGCTTTCTTT. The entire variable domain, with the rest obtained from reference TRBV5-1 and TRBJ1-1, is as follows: KAGVTQTPRYLIKTRGQQVTLSCSPISGHRSVSWYQQTPGQGLQFLFEYFSETQRNKGNFPGRFSGRQFSNSRSEMNVSTLELGDSALYLCASSSGLRLNTEAFFGQGTRLTVV.

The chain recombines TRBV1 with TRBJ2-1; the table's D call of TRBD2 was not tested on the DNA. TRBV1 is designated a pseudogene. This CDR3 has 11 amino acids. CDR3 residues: CTSGGGREQFF. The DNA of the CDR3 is TGCACCAGCGGAGGAGGACGTGAGCAGTTCTTC.

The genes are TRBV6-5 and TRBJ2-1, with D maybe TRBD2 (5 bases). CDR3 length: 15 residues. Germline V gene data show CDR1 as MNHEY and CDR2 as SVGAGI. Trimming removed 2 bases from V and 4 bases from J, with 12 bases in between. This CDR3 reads CASSYGWEWYNEQFF. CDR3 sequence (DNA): TGTGCCAGCAGTTACGGGTGGGAGTGGTACAATGAGCAGTTCTTC.

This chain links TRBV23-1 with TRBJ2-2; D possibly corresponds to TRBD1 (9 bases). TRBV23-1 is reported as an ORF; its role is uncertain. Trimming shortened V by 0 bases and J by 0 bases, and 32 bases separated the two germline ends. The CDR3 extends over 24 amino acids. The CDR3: CASSQSVCDSGTGPLYANTGELFF. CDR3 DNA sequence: TGCGCCAGCAGTCAATCGGTTTGTGATAGCGGGACAGGGCCTCTCTATGCGAACACCGGGGAGCTGTTTTTT.

The CDR3 coding sequence is TGTGCCACCAGCAGAGGGGTCGGACAGGAGAGAGAAAAACTGTTTTTT. As protein: CATSRGVGQEREKLFF. The chain carries TRBV15 and TRBJ1-4; 7 bases are a match to TRBD1. The CDR3 has 16 residues. Germline V CDR1 and CDR2: LNHNV, YYDKDF (reference sequence). J lost 8 bases, V lost 1 base, and 10 bases had no gene match.

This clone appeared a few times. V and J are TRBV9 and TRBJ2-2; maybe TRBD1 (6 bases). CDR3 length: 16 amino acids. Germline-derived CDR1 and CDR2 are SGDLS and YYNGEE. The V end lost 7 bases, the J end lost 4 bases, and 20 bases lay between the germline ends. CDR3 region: CASHRDPTFITGELFF. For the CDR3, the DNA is TGTGCCAGCCACAGGGACCCCACTTTTATCACCGGGGAGCTGTTTTTT.

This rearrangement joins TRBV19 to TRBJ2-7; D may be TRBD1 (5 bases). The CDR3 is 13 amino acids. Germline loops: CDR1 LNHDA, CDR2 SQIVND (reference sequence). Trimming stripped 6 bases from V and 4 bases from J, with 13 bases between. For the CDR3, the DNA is TGTGCCAGTAGCCCGGACACACCTTACGAGCAGTACTTC. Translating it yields CASSPDTPYEQYF.

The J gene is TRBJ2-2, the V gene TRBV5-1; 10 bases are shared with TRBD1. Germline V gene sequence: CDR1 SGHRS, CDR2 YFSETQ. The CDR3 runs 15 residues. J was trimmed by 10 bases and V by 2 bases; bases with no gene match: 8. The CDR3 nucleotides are TGCGCCAGCAGCTTTTTAGGACAGGGGGGCCAGGAGCTGTTTTTT. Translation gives CASSFLGQGGQELFF.

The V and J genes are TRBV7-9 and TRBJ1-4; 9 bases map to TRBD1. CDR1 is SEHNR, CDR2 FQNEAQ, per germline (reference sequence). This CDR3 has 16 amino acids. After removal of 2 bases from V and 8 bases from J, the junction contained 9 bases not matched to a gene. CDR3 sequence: CASSLSGTGWEEKLFF. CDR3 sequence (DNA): TGTGCCAGCAGCTTATCGGGGACAGGGTGGGAGGAAAAACTGTTTTTT. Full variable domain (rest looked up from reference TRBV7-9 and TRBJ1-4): DTGVSQNPRHKITKRGQNVTFRCDPISEHNRLYWYRQTLGQGPEFLTYFQNEAQLEKSRLLSDRFSAERPKGSFSTLEIQRTEQGDSAMYLCASSLSGTGWEEKLFFGSGTQLSVL.

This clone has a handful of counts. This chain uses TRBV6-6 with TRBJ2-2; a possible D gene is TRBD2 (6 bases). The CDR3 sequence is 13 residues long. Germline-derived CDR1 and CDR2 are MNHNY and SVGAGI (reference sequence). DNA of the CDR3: TGTGCGGCCCTAGCGCCCAACACCGGGGAGCTGTTTTTT. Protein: CAALAPNTGELFF.

CDR3 sequence: CASSSGNQPQHF. The DNA of the CDR3 is TGTGCCAGCAGCTCAGGGAATCAGCCCCAGCATTTT. This rearrangement joins TRBV2 to TRBJ1-5, with a tentative D call TRBD1 (5 bases). Trimming cost V 6 bases and J 4 bases, with 7 bases left between them. Germline CDR1 SNHLY, CDR2 FYNNEI. CDR3 length equals 12 residues.